The clone carrying this T cell receptor beta chain turned up a few times. This specimen comes from a study of blood T cell repertoires in COVID-19. The CDR3 consists of 16 residues. Trimming at V came to 3 bases and at J to 2 bases, leaving 8 bases not matched to a gene. The V gene's germline CDR1 is SGHRS and CDR2 YFSETQ. How the authors handled the data: Scientists estimated how many nucleated cells there were by amplifying reference gene primers. Repertoires were generated with immunoSEQ multiplex PCR, while TCRdb's copy carries only in-frame clones and drops some. The D gene and trimming were derived from the DNA, and the V and J assignments and clone size from that table. The sample holds 150,000 to 200,000 clones, approximately 84% seen once.

This sequence originates from a human donor with acute or convalescent COVID-19. The donor label of this sample is uncertain. The chain employs TRBV5-1 and TRBJ2-3; 8 nucleotides align to TRBD1. Sequenced sample: peripheral blood. CDR3 amino acids: CASSYPGTGNTDTQYF. DNA for the CDR3: TGCGCCAGCAGCTATCCCGGGACAGGCAACACAGATACGCAGTATTTT.